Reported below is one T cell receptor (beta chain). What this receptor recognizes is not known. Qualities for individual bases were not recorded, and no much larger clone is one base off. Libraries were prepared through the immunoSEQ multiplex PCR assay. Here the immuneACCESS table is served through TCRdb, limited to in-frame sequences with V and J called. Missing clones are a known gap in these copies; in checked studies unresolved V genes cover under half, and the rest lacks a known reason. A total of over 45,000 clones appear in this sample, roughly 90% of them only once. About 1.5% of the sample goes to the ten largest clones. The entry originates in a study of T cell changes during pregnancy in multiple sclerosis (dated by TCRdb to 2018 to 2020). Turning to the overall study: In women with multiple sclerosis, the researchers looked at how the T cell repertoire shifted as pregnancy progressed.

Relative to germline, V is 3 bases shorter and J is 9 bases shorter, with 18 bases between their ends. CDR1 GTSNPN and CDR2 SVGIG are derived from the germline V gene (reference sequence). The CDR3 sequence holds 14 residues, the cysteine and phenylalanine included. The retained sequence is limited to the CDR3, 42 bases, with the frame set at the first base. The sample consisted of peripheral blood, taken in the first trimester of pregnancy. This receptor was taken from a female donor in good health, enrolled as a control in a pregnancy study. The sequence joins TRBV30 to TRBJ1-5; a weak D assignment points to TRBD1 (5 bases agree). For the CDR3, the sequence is CAWSGQSGAGPQHF. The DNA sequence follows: TGTGCCTGGAGCGGGCAATCTGGGGCTGGGCCCCAGCATTTT. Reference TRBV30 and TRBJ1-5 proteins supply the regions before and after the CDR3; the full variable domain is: SQTIHQWPATLVQPVGSPLSLECTVEGTSNPNLYWYRQAAGRGLQLLFYSVGIGQISSEVPQNLSASRPQDRQFILSSKKLLLSDSGFYLCAWSGQSGAGPQHFGDGTRLSIL.